Reported below is one TCR beta chain. Its specificity is unknown. The CDR3 totals 12 residues. Germline V CDR1 and CDR2: SGHNT, YYREEE (reference sequence). V gave up 0 bases and J gave up 5 bases, with 5 bases separating them. This entry is derived from a study of cytomegalovirus exposure and HLA in healthy donors. Study-level background: Out of approximately 170 million T cells, an earlier analysis found around 110 million unique TCR beta sequences in total. Out of 398 genotyped donors, about 80% belonged to the Caucasian-associated ancestry cluster. Regarding the study as a whole: Three CMV-associated chains proved CMV antigen-specific in vitro.

Both 60 Vbeta primers and 13 Jbeta primers went into the PCR. Using immunoSEQ multiplex PCR, the repertoire was profiled, and TCRdb retains in-frame clones only, with some absent. Of over 65,000 clones in the sample, more than 80% were seen once. Sequencing was carried out using PBMCs. This chain connects TRBV5-4 to TRBJ1-2; D possibly corresponds to TRBD1 (5 bases). This receptor was taken from a woman aged 25 to 39 in good health and CMV-seronegative. CDR3 amino acids: CASSLEGYGYTF. CDR3 coding DNA: TGTGCCAGCAGCTTGGAGGGGTATGGCTACACCTTC.